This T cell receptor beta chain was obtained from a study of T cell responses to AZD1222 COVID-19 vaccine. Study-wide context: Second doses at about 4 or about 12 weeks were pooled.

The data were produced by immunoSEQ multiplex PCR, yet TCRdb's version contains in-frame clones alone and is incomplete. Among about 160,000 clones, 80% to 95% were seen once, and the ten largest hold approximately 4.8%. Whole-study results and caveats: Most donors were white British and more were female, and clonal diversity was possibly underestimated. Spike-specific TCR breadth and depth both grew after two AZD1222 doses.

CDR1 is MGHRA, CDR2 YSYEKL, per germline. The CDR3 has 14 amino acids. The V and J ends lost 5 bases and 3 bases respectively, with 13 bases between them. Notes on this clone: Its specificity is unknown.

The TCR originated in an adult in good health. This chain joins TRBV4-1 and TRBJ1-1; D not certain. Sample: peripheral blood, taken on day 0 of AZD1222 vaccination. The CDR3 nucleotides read TGCGCCAGCAGCGCTACGGACGTGGACACTGAAGCTTTCTTT. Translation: CASSATDVDTEAFF.